These 14 T cell receptor beta chains were all obtained from the same sample, sequenced in a study of Graves' ophthalmopathy and Graves' hyperthyroidism. Amplified TCR beta CDR3 regions were obtained using RNA transcripts as template. HTBI primers primed a first-round RT-PCR, and a second-round multiplex PCR followed. Using its own MiXCR run on the multiplex PCR reads, TCRdb lists one record per CDR3 protein. Of 350,000 or so distinct CDR3 sequences listed, about 17% are singletons. Sequences were obtained from peripheral blood. Receptors were obtained from an adult man with Graves' ophthalmopathy.

In its sample, this clonotype was seen many times. The rearrangement uses TRBV2 and TRBJ1-1; perhaps TRBD1 as D (6 bases). V lost 8 bases to trimming and J lost 1 base, with 11 bases between them. The CDR3 has 13 amino acids. Germline V gene data show CDR1 as SNHLY and CDR2 as FYNNEI. The CDR3 protein is CASHREANTEAFF. DNA of the CDR3: TGTGCCAGCCACAGGGAGGCGAACACTGAAGCTTTCTTT.

Ten or more counts support this clonotype. The chain recombines TRBV12-3 or TRBV12-4 with TRBJ2-6; TRBD1 might be the D (6 bases). CDR3 length: 17 amino acids. V lost 4 bases and J lost 2, with 15 bases in between. The chain's CDR3 is CASSSTGIGAGANVLTF. The CDR3 coding sequence is TGTGCCAGCAGTTCCACAGGGATTGGTGCTGGGGCCAACGTCCTGACTTTC.

The chain is built from TRBV6-1 and TRBJ1-5; TRBD1 agrees at 10 bases. CDR3 length equals 15 residues. V gave up 6 bases and J gave up 3 bases; unmatched junction bases: 5. The V gene's germline CDR1 is MNHNS and CDR2 SASEGT. The CDR3 reads CASRGQGFNNQPQHF. DNA of the CDR3: TGTGCCAGCAGGGGACAGGGGTTCAACAATCAGCCCCAGCATTTT.

This clonotype was detected many times. V is TRBV18 and J is TRBJ1-5, with no clear D. Germline V lookup: CDR1 KGHSH, CDR2 LQKENI. This CDR3 region has 15 residues. The ends were cut back, 3 bases at V and 3 bases at J, with 12 bases in the middle. The chain's CDR3 is CASSPRDTLNQPQHF. The CDR3 DNA follows: TGTGCCAGCTCACCTAGAGACACGCTCAATCAGCCCCAGCATTTT.

The chain joins TRBV28 to TRBJ2-7; D not certain. Germline assignment: CDR1 MDHEN and CDR2 SYDVKM. The CDR3 sequence is 15 residues long. Trimming shortened V by 2 bases and J by 3 bases, and 14 bases separated the two germline ends. This CDR3 reads CASSLRVFSFYEQYF. The DNA of the CDR3 is TGTGCCAGCAGTTTAAGGGTTTTTAGTTTCTACGAGCAGTACTTC.

This clonotype was seen repeatedly, ten times or more. This sequence joins TRBV3-1 and TRBJ2-1, with 15 bases matching TRBD2. CDR3 length: 20 amino acids. The germline V gene encodes CDR1 LGHDT and CDR2 YNNKEL (reference sequence). The ends lost 4 bases at V and 3 bases at J; junction bases unmatched: 13. CDR3 DNA: TGTGCCAGCAGCCCAACCGCCGGGACTAGCGGGAGGAGGTACTACAATGAGCAGTTCTTC. It specifies CASSPTAGTSGRRYYNEQFF.

This clonotype was seen repeatedly, ten times or more. The rearrangement joins TRBV4-1 to TRBJ1-5; tentatively, D is TRBD1 (5 bases). The CDR3 has 16 residues. Per germline, CDR1 MGHRA and CDR2 YSYEKL. V was shortened by 4 bases and J by 7 bases, with 20 bases between the two germline ends. The CDR3 DNA is TGCGCCAGCAGCCGATTCATCAGGGAAGACGGACAGCCCCAGCATTTT. It is translated as CASSRFIREDGQPQHF.

The chain couples TRBV9 to TRBJ1-1, with TRBD1 matching 7 bases. The trim removed 3 bases at V and 1 base at J, leaving 6 bases unmatched. Germline values: CDR1 SGDLS, CDR2 YYNGEE. The CDR3 totals 15 residues. CDR3 coding DNA: TGTGCCAGCAGCGCCCGGGACAGCACGAACACTGAAGCTTTCTTT. Residues: CASSARDSTNTEAFF.

The chain is built from TRBV4-1 and TRBJ1-3, with D hard to call. V was pared by 2 bases and J by 0 bases, with 11 bases between. The CDR3 is 16 amino acids. Germline CDR1 reads MGHRA; CDR2 reads YSYEKL. CDR3 region: CASSQLLAASGNTIYF. The CDR3 nucleotides are TGCGCCAGCAGCCAACTCTTAGCAGCCTCTGGAAACACCATATATTTT.

This clonotype has ten or more counts. The V gene is TRBV20-1, the J gene TRBJ2-7, with 10 bases aligning to TRBD1. Germline CDR1 reads DFQATT; CDR2 reads SNEGSKA (reference sequence). This CDR3 spans 13 amino acids. Unmatched junction bases numbered 5, after V lost 3 bases and J lost 6 bases. CDR3 sequence: CSASRQGAGEQYF. The CDR3 DNA reads TGCAGTGCTAGCCGACAGGGGGCTGGCGAGCAGTACTTC.

This clonotype was seen ten or more times. The chain employs TRBV12-3 or TRBV12-4 and TRBJ2-7, with TRBD1 identical over 7 bases. J gave up 6 bases and V 6 bases, and 11 bases lay outside the gene matches. The CDR3 contains 14 residues. In DNA form, the CDR3 reads TGTGCCAGCAGCAGGACAGGAGGACCTTTCGAGCAGTACTTC. It is translated as CASSRTGGPFEQYF.

This clonotype was observed at least ten times. The V gene is TRBV6-1, the J gene TRBJ1-3; 9 nucleotides match TRBD1. CDR1 is MNHNS and CDR2 is SASEGT in the germline V gene. The CDR3 extends over 17 amino acids. V shed 1 base, J shed 0 bases, and the junction held 4 bases outside the gene matches. CDR3 nucleotide sequence: TGTGCCAGCAGTGAAGTCCGACAGGGGGTCTCTGGAAACACCATATATTTT. Protein product: CASSEVRQGVSGNTIYF.

In this sample, this clonotype turned up many times. This chain uses TRBV2 with TRBJ1-1, with D possibly matching TRBD1 (6 bases). The CDR3 contains 13 residues. V was clipped by 7 bases and J by 6 bases, with 15 bases between them. Germline CDR1 is SNHLY and CDR2 is FYNNEI. For the CDR3, the DNA is TGTGCCAGCACTTTAATGGGGGGCGCTGAAGCTTTCTTT. Translating gives CASTLMGGAEAFF.

This clonotype was seen many times. The gene calls are TRBV2 and TRBJ1-2; D remains ambiguous. The length of the CDR3 is 12 residues. Per germline, CDR1 SNHLY and CDR2 FYNNEI. V dropped 2 bases and J dropped 5 bases, with 6 bases sitting between them. The chain's CDR3 is CASSETLYGYTF. The CDR3, as DNA: TGTGCCAGCAGTGAAACGCTTTATGGCTACACCTTC.